This TCR beta chain stems from a study of radiotherapy plus CTLA-4 blockade in lung cancer (dated 2018 in TCRdb). With regard to the full study: Among enrolled patients, around 20% had an objective response and 30% to 35% reached disease control. Overall study outcomes, separate from this receptor: Early dynamic changes in blood T cell clones, together with increased serum interferon-beta after radiation, were reported as the strongest predictors of response. After treatment with radiotherapy and ipilimumab, TCR clones that originated in tumors expanded in peripheral blood.

In this study, focal radiation therapy paired with CTLA-4 blockade (ipilimumab) was tested in patients who had chemo-refractory metastatic non-small-cell lung cancer. The library was made by the immunoSEQ multiplex PCR assay. Sourced from immuneACCESS, this table was stored by TCRdb with only in-frame sequences that have V and J called. A share of the clones is absent; for the studies checked, an unresolved V gene accounts for under half, and the remainder has no known explanation. The sample table contains tens of thousands of clones; only one count was recorded for approximately 68% of them. The ten largest clones represent 9.5% to 10% of the sample. V was cut back by 1 base and J by 5 bases, leaving a gap of 12 bases between them. The germline V gene sets CDR1 to SQVTM and CDR2 to ANQGSEA. From its cysteine to its phenylalanine, the CDR3 spans 14 amino acids. Here the CDR3 DNA is all that survives: 42 bases in frame from base 1.

With regard to this clone: The antigen this receptor binds is unknown. There are no base qualities to consult, and no much larger clone falls within one base.

The source of this sequence is a human donor with non-small cell lung cancer who had stable disease on radiotherapy plus ipilimumab. Sequenced here: peripheral blood, sampled from a patient treated with radiotherapy plus ipilimumab. The sequence joins TRBV29-1 to TRBJ2-1; perhaps TRBD2 is the D gene, with 5 bases matching. The sequenced DNA is TGCAGCGTTGAAGCCGCCGGGATCAACAATGAGCAGTTCTTC. It codes for CSVEAAGINNEQFF.